This T cell receptor beta chain derives from a study of tumor-infiltrating lymphocytes in primary liver carcinoma. About the study: Stage T1-T3 N0M0 tumors spanned about 4.2 to 11 cm. Study-wide findings and caveats: Tumor region pairs overlapped more than did tumor-adjacent and tumor-blood pairs.

Turning to this clonotype: The antigen remains unidentified.

Starting material of about 480 ng total RNA yielded TCR beta cDNA via a constant-region primer. Researchers made the TCR beta libraries by running three nested multiplex PCR rounds with slightly modified ARM-PCR. In the first two PCR rounds, TRBV1-TRBV30 forward primers were paired with a C-beta reverse primer, and each round lasted nine to ten cycles. TCRdb re-called the multiplex PCR reads through MiXCR, storing one row per CDR3 protein. The table lists roughly 53,000 distinct CDR3 sequences, over 65% of them singletons, with about 25% in the top ten. Co-extraction yielded RNA and DNA from roughly 20-30 mg of unsorted bulk tissue. Tumor regions sampled: superior, inferior, left, right poles, and centre. All tumor specimens exceeded 75% viable tumor cells. Trimming pared 7 bases from V and 7 bases from J, leaving 12 bases between. The germline CDR1 and CDR2 sequences are SGHTA and FQGNSA. The CDR3 loop spans 12 amino acids.

The TCR sequence derives from a man aged 35 to 55 with primary liver carcinoma and hepatitis B virus infection. This rearrangement joins TRBV7-2 to TRBJ2-3, with D possibly matching TRBD1 (6 bases). Sequences were obtained from liver tumor tissue from sampling region 2. Indicated subset: tumor region T2, inferior pole. CDR3 in DNA: TGTGCCAGCACAGGGGATTGGCATACGCAGTATTTT. Protein sequence: CASTGDWHTQYF.